Listed here are 30 T cell receptor beta chains from one sample, sequenced in a study of T cell clonotyping in hematopoietic cell transplantation (dated by TCRdb to the early 2020s). To prepare the library, the immunoSEQ multiplex PCR assay was applied. TCRdb re-hosts the immuneACCESS table, in-frame sequences only. Its copies lack some clones; in the studies checked, an unresolved V gene accounts for under half of them, and the cause for the rest is not known. The sample table lists 13,000 to 15,000 clones, around 84% of them with a count of one. The ten largest clones represent around 13% of the sample. This specimen's time point label, per the study, means: 100 days after allo-HCT. Source: PBMCs, taken 100 days after allogeneic stem cell transplant. Receptors were obtained from a male patient aged 45 to 59 who had an allogeneic stem cell transplant from an unrelated donor, so T cells may come from the graft donor. Some clones in this sample may be carry-over from other donors' samples.

This chain links TRBV2 with TRBJ2-2; D tentatively reads TRBD1 or TRBD2 (5 bases each). The CDR3 contains 10 residues. CDR1 SNHLY and CDR2 FYNNEI come from the germline V gene. The germline V and J ends were trimmed by 8 bases and 7 bases, with 5 bases remaining between them. The CDR3 coding sequence is TGTGCCAGCGGGGGCGGGGAGCTGTTTTTT. Translated: CASGGGELFF.

This chain uses TRBV7-9 with TRBJ2-1, with unresolved D. Germline V CDR1 and CDR2: SEHNR, FQNEAQ (reference sequence). This CDR3 comprises 14 residues. Trimming removed 4 bases from V and 1 base from J, with 8 bases in between. As DNA, the CDR3 is TGTGCCAGCAGCTCCGGAGCATCCTACAATGAGCAGTTCTTC. This translates into CASSSGASYNEQFF.

This clone has only a few counts. The genes are TRBV4-1 and TRBJ2-7; unclear D gene. Germline-derived CDR1 and CDR2 are MGHRA and YSYEKL. CDR3 length equals 14 residues. Between the trimmed V and J ends, which lost 1 base and 6 bases, there was a span of 13 bases. The CDR3 spells CASSQGWGTGEQYF. DNA of the CDR3: TGCGCCAGCAGCCAAGGATGGGGAACGGGCGAGCAGTACTTC.

A single count supports this clone. The CDR3 protein is CASSVDGRANYGYTF. Here the CDR3 DNA reads TGTGCCAGCAGCGTAGACGGACGGGCTAACTATGGCTACACCTTC. This chain joins TRBV9 and TRBJ1-2; no clear D. The ends were cut back, 0 bases at V and 0 bases at J, with 9 bases in the middle. CDR3 size: 15 residues. CDR1 is SGDLS and CDR2 is YYNGEE in the germline V gene.

The chain links TRBV7-9 to TRBJ1-6; D uncertain. Trimming removed 4 bases from V and 7 bases from J, with 2 bases in between. Germline values: CDR1 SEHNR, CDR2 FQNEAQ (reference sequence). The CDR3 has 11 residues. The DNA for the CDR3 is TGTGCCAGCAGCTCAAATTCACCCCTCCACTTT. Its protein product is CASSSNSPLHF.

The chain is built from TRBV7-3 and TRBJ2-6; D not certain. The CDR3 spans 17 residues. V lost 5 bases to trimming and J lost 5 bases, with 19 bases between them. The germline V gene has CDR1 SGHTA and CDR2 FQGTGA. CDR3 in amino acids: CASSVAGLQSRANVLTF. As DNA, the CDR3 is TGTGCCAGCAGCGTAGCTGGCTTACAAAGTCGGGCCAACGTCCTGACTTTC.

The rearrangement links TRBV6-6 to TRBJ2-7; D may correspond to TRBD1 or TRBD2 (5 bases each). The CDR3 is made up of 16 amino acids. Trimming pared 6 bases from V and 1 base from J, leaving 19 bases between. CDR1 and CDR2 (germline): MNHNY, SVGAGI (reference sequence). The CDR3 loop is CASRDLEGRISYEQYF. In DNA form, the CDR3 reads TGTGCCAGCAGGGATTTAGAGGGGCGAATTTCCTACGAGCAGTACTTC.

This clone occurred once. The CDR3 DNA is TGTGCCAGCAGTTACCAGGGGGCAAATGGCTACACCTTC. Protein: CASSYQGANGYTF. This sequence joins TRBV6-6 and TRBJ1-2, with 8 bases identical to TRBD1. The CDR3 has 13 amino acids. V lost 2 bases and J lost 6; bases outside the gene matches: 2. Germline CDR1 and CDR2: MNHNY and SVGAGI (reference sequence).

The chain recombines TRBV19 with TRBJ1-5; a possible D gene is TRBD1 (5 bases). V was trimmed by 6 bases and J by 6 bases, leaving 12 bases between them. The CDR3 sequence is 13 residues long. The V gene's germline CDR1 is LNHDA and CDR2 SQIVND (reference sequence). The CDR3 sequence: CASRDIEGQPQHF. CDR3 DNA sequence: TGTGCCAGTAGGGACATAGAAGGTCAGCCCCAGCATTTT.

The genes are TRBV5-5 and TRBJ1-5; the match to TRBD1 covers 7 bases. This CDR3 contains 15 residues. Germline CDR1 SGHKS, CDR2 YYEKEE (reference sequence). J gave up 0 bases and V 4 bases, and 4 bases lay outside the gene matches. CDR3 in DNA: TGTGCCAGCAGCCCGGGACAGTCTAGCAATCAGCCCCAGCATTTT. Translation: CASSPGQSSNQPQHF.

This chain uses TRBV28 with TRBJ1-1, with 9 bases aligning to TRBD1. Germline V gives CDR1 MDHEN, CDR2 SYDVKM. CDR3 length: 16 residues. The trim removed 6 bases at V and 3 bases at J, leaving 11 bases unmatched. Here the CDR3 reads CASRTQQGAQDTEAFF. The CDR3 DNA follows: TGTGCCAGCAGGACGCAACAGGGGGCGCAGGACACTGAAGCTTTCTTT.

J is TRBJ2-1 and V is TRBV5-1, with D perhaps being TRBD1 or TRBD2 (6 bases each). The V end lost 1 base, the J end lost 8 bases, and 16 bases lay between the germline ends. Per the germline V gene, CDR1 is SGHRS and CDR2 is YFSETQ. CDR3 length: 15 amino acids. This CDR3 reads CASSLTGHGGHEQFF. In DNA form, the CDR3 reads TGCGCCAGCAGCTTGACAGGGCATGGAGGGCATGAGCAGTTCTTC. Looking up the rest from reference TRBV5-1 and TRBJ2-1 gives the full variable domain: KAGVTQTPRYLIKTRGQQVTLSCSPISGHRSVSWYQQTPGQGLQFLFEYFSETQRNKGNFPGRFSGRQFSNSRSEMNVSTLELGDSALYLCASSLTGHGGHEQFFGPGTRLTVL.

The chain combines TRBV9 with TRBJ2-2, with unresolved D. The CDR3 is made up of 12 amino acids. Germline V gives CDR1 SGDLS, CDR2 YYNGEE. V was pared by 3 bases and J by 6 bases, with 6 bases between. CDR3 sequence reads: CASSAQAGELFF. The CDR3 bases are TGTGCCAGCAGCGCTCAGGCCGGGGAGCTGTTTTTT.

The rearrangement uses TRBV11-2 and TRBJ1-5, with D possibly being TRBD1 (5 bases). Germline V gene data show CDR1 as SGHAT and CDR2 as FQNNGV. V shed 4 bases and J shed 1 base, with 14 bases lying between them. This CDR3 has 16 amino acids. CDR3 sequence reads: CASSSVRGQSNQPQHF. As DNA, the CDR3 is TGTGCCAGCAGCTCTGTAAGGGGCCAAAGCAATCAGCCCCAGCATTTT.

As DNA, the CDR3 is TGTGCCAGCAGTGATGGGACAGCGCCCTACGAGCAGTACTTC. Its translation: CASSDGTAPYEQYF. The chain joins TRBV2 to TRBJ2-7; 7 nucleotides match TRBD1. The CDR3 sequence is 14 residues long. The V gene's germline CDR1 is SNHLY and CDR2 FYNNEI. The trim removed 3 bases at V and 2 bases at J, leaving 4 bases unmatched. Supplemented by reference TRBV2 and TRBJ2-7, the full variable domain reads EPEVTQTPSHQVTQMGQEVILRCVPISNHLYFYWYRQILGQKVEFLVSFYNNEISEKSEIFDDQFSVERPDGSNFTLKIRSTKLEDSAMYFCASSDGTAPYEQYFGPGTRLTVT.

This clone appeared a few times. The V gene is TRBV7-3, the J gene TRBJ2-6; a weak D match, TRBD2 (6 bases). This CDR3 region has 18 residues. The V and J ends lost 5 bases and 5 bases respectively, with 22 bases between them. Germline CDR1 is SGHTA and CDR2 is FQGTGA. This chain's CDR3 is CASSAKALGGGWANVLTF. CDR3 coding DNA: TGTGCCAGCAGCGCAAAGGCGCTCGGGGGAGGTTGGGCCAACGTCCTGACTTTC.

This clone was counted only a few times. This rearrangement joins TRBV5-1 to TRBJ2-7; D remains ambiguous. The length of the CDR3 is 11 residues. The V gene lost 5 bases and the J gene lost 3 bases, with 6 bases spanning the gap. Germline loops: CDR1 SGHRS, CDR2 YFSETQ. This CDR3 is CASRDGYEQYF. The CDR3 bases are TGCGCCAGCAGAGATGGCTACGAGCAGTACTTC.

The V and J genes are TRBV19 and TRBJ1-1; 8 bases agree with TRBD1. The CDR3 contains 15 residues. With 6 bases clipped from V and 5 bases from J, the junction kept 11 bases outside the gene matches. Germline lookup yields CDR1 LNHDA and CDR2 SQIVND (reference sequence). The CDR3 DNA reads as TGTGCCAGTAGCGACAGGGGCGGGGCTCGGACTGAAGCTTTCTTT. Amino acid sequence: CASSDRGGARTEAFF.

This chain connects TRBV27 to TRBJ2-7, with TRBD2 as a possible D gene (5 bases). CDR3 size: 14 residues. Trimming removed 6 bases at V and 4 bases at J, with 16 bases between. From germline, CDR1 is MNHEY and CDR2 SMNVEV (reference sequence). The CDR3 is CASSPKGVWYEQYF. As DNA, the CDR3 is TGTGCCAGCAGCCCAAAGGGAGTATGGTACGAGCAGTACTTC.

The chain recombines TRBV5-1 with TRBJ1-3; D might be TRBD1 (5 bases). The length of the CDR3 is 15 residues. Trimming took off 0 bases at V and 1 base at J, with 8 bases between the two ends. Germline V lookup: CDR1 SGHRS, CDR2 YFSETQ. In DNA form, the CDR3 reads TGCGCCAGCAGCTTGGCCGACAGTTCTGGAAACACCATATATTTT. Translation: CASSLADSSGNTIYF.

The chain employs TRBV19 and TRBJ2-2; D call uncertain. CDR1 is LNHDA, CDR2 SQIVND, per germline (reference sequence). The CDR3 has 12 residues. Trimming removed 5 bases from V and 8 bases from J, with 9 bases in between. The CDR3 DNA reads as TGTGCCAGTAGTCAACCTCGGGGGGAGCTGTTTTTT. Amino acids: CASSQPRGELFF.

The chain recombines TRBV7-9 with TRBJ2-5, with D perhaps matching TRBD2 (7 bases). CDR1 and CDR2 from the germline V gene are SEHNR and FQNEAQ (reference sequence). Trimming left V 1 base short and J 4 bases short, with 19 bases between. This CDR3 has 17 residues. In DNA, the CDR3 is TGTGCCAGCAGCTTAGATGGCGGGGGCTCCCTCGGAGAGACCCAGTACTTC. This codes for CASSLDGGGSLGETQYF.

J is TRBJ2-1 and V is TRBV5-1; 8 bases line up with TRBD1. The trim removed 5 bases at V and 9 bases at J, leaving 16 bases unmatched. The CDR3 totals 16 residues. Per the germline V gene, CDR1 is SGHRS and CDR2 is YFSETQ. The CDR3 DNA reads as TGCGCCAGCAGTTCCGGACAGGGCGGTGTTATGACTGAGCAGTTCTTC. Translation gives CASSSGQGGVMTEQFF. Full variable domain (outside the CDR3, taken from reference TRBV5-1 and TRBJ2-1): KAGVTQTPRYLIKTRGQQVTLSCSPISGHRSVSWYQQTPGQGLQFLFEYFSETQRNKGNFPGRFSGRQFSNSRSEMNVSTLELGDSALYLCASSSGQGGVMTEQFFGPGTRLTVL.

This chain uses TRBV7-9 with TRBJ2-7; 7 nucleotides match TRBD1. Germline V gives CDR1 SEHNR, CDR2 FQNEAQ (reference sequence). The CDR3 covers 17 residues. Germline trimming cut 2 bases from V and 2 bases from J; bases unmatched to any gene: 12. For the CDR3, the DNA is TGTGCCAGCAGCTTAACCGACAGGGTTTTAACCACCTACGAGCAGTACTTC. Its protein product is CASSLTDRVLTTYEQYF.

This chain links TRBV6-1 with TRBJ2-7; the match to TRBD2 covers 9 bases. This CDR3 has 14 residues. The germline V gene encodes CDR1 MNHNS and CDR2 SASEGT. Unmatched junction bases numbered 2, after V lost 3 bases and J lost 2 bases. DNA of the CDR3: TGTGCCAGCAGTGAGGCTAGCGGGGCCTACGAGCAGTACTTC. This translates into CASSEASGAYEQYF.

J is TRBJ1-2 and V is TRBV6-5; tentative D call: TRBD1 (5 bases). CDR3 length equals 12 residues. Germline CDR1 is MNHEY and CDR2 is SVGAGI. The ends were cut back, 5 bases at V and 7 bases at J, with 11 bases in the middle. The CDR3 is CASSPGTPGYTF. CDR3 nucleotides: TGTGCCAGCAGTCCCGGGACCCCTGGCTACACCTTC.

This sequence joins TRBV4-1 and TRBJ2-7; tentatively, D is TRBD1 (6 bases). Trimming took 3 bases from V and 2 from J, leaving 14 bases between them. Per germline, CDR1 MGHRA and CDR2 YSYEKL. The CDR3 extends over 15 amino acids. The chain's CDR3 is CASSHENRVPYEQYF. In DNA form, the CDR3 reads TGCGCCAGCAGCCACGAAAACAGGGTACCCTACGAGCAGTACTTC.

V gene TRBV6-1 combines with J gene TRBJ2-4; 7 bases fit TRBD2. After removal of 3 bases from V and 0 bases from J, the junction contained 8 bases not matched to a gene. The CDR3 contains 17 residues. Germline lookup yields CDR1 MNHNS and CDR2 SASEGT. The CDR3 region is CASSDPPGTIAKNIQYF. The CDR3 DNA is TGTGCCAGCAGTGATCCCCCCGGGACTATAGCCAAAAACATTCAGTACTTC.

The chain combines TRBV7-3 with TRBJ2-3; 11 bases map to TRBD2. CDR1 is SGHTA and CDR2 is FQGTGA in the germline V gene. The CDR3 runs to 16 residues. The V and J ends lost 5 bases and 2 bases, in that order; junction bases with no gene match: 6. The CDR3 coding sequence is TGTGCCAGCAGCCCAGGACTAGCGGGCCTCACAGATACGCAGTATTTT. It yields the protein CASSPGLAGLTDTQYF. Full variable domain (remainder filled in from reference TRBV7-3 and TRBJ2-3): GAGVSQTPSNKVTEKGKYVELRCDPISGHTALYWYRQSLGQGPEFLIYFQGTGAADDSGLPNDRFFAVRPEGSVSTLKIQRTERGDSAVYLCASSPGLAGLTDTQYFGPGTRLTVL.

This clone was seen more than once but under ten times. This chain connects TRBV7-9 to TRBJ1-2, with D tentatively TRBD1 (6 bases). Trimming took 4 bases from V and 6 from J, leaving 9 bases between them. This CDR3 region has 12 residues. Germline CDR1 reads SEHNR; CDR2 reads FQNEAQ (reference sequence). CDR3 residues: CASSYRADGYTF. DNA of the CDR3: TGTGCCAGCAGCTACAGGGCTGATGGCTACACCTTC.